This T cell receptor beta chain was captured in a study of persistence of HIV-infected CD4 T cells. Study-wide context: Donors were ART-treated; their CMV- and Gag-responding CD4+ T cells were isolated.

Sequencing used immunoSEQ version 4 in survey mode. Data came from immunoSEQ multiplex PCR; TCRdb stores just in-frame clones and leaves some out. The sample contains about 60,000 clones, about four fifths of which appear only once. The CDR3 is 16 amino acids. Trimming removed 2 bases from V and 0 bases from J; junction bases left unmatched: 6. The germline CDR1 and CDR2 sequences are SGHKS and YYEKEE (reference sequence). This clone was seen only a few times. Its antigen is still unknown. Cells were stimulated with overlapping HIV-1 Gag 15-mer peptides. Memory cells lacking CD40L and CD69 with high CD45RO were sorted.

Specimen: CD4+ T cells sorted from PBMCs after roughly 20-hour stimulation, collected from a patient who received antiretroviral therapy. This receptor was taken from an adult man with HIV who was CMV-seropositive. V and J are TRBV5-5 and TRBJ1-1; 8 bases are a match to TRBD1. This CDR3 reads CASSFLTGAMNTEAFF. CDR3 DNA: TGTGCCAGCAGCTTTCTGACAGGGGCAATGAACACTGAAGCTTTCTTT. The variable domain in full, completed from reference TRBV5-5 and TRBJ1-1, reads DAGVTQSPTHLIKTRGQQVTLRCSPISGHKSVSWYQQVLGQGPQFIFQYYEKEERGRGNFPDRFSARQFPNYSSELNVNALLLGDSALYLCASSFLTGAMNTEAFFGQGTRLTVV.